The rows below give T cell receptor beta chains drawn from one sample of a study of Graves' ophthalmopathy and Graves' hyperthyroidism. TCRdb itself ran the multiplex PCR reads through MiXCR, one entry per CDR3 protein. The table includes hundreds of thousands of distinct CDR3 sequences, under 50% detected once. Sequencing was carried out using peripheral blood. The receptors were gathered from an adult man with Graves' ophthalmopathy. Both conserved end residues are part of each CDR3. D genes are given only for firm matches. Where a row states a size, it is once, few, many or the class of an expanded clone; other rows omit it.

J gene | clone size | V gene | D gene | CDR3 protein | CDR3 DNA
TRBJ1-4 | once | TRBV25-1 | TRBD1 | CASSQDPGQGYEKLFF | TGTGCCAGCAGCCAAGACCCGGGACAGGGTTATGAAAAACTGTTTTTT
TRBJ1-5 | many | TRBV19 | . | CASSVQVNQPQHF | TGTGCCAGTAGTGTGCAGGTGAATCAGCCCCAGCATTTT
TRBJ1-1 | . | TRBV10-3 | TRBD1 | CAISETGQGDKGAFF | TGTGCCATCAGTGAGACTGGACAGGGGGATAAGGGTGCTTTCTTT
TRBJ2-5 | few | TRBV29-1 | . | CSLARETQYF | TGCAGCTTGGCCCGGGAGACCCAGTACTTC
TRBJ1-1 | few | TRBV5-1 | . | CASSPGFGLNTEAFF | TGCGCCAGCAGCCCTGGTTTTGGGTTGAACACTGAAGCTTTCTTT
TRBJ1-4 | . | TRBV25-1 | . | CASSSSIGTKDEKLFF | TGTGCCAGCTCATCAAGTATCGGGACAAAGGATGAAAAACTGTTTTTT
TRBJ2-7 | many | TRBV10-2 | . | CASSEQPTYEQYF | TGCGCCAGCAGTGAACAGCCGACCTACGAGCAGTACTTC
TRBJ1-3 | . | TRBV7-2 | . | CASSVDQYTIYF | TGTGCCAGCAGCGTAGATCAGTACACCATATATTTT
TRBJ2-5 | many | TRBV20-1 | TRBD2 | CSVLAGEQETQYF | TGCAGTGTACTAGCGGGAGAGCAAGAGACCCAGTACTTC
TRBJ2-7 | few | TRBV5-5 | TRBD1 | CASSPQGQGVYEQYF | TGTGCCAGCAGCCCCCAAGGGCAGGGGGTCTACGAGCAGTACTTC
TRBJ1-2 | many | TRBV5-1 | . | CASSLAPRAWGDGYTF | TGCGCCAGCAGCTTGGCCCCGCGTGCCTGGGGGGACGGCTACACCTTC
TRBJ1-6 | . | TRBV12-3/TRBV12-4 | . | CASSTGGPLVNSPLHF | TGTGCCAGCAGTACGGGGGGACCCTTAGTTAATTCACCCCTCCACTTT
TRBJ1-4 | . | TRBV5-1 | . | CASSLGGVLEKLFF | TGCGCCAGCAGCTTGGGAGGGGTTTTGGAAAAACTGTTTTTT
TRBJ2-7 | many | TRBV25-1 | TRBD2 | CASSGLAWDYEQYF | TGTGCCAGCAGTGGACTAGCGTGGGACTACGAGCAGTACTTC
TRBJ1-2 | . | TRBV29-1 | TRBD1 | CSVVTGEDHGFTF | TGCAGCGTCGTGACAGGGGAGGACCATGGCTTCACCTTC
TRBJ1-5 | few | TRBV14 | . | CASSQGEATQQPQHF | TGTGCCAGCAGCCAAGGGGAAGCCACCCAACAGCCCCAGCATTTT
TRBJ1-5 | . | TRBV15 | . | CATSRDEGTFSNQPQHF | TGTGCCACCAGCAGAGATGAAGGGACATTTAGCAATCAGCCCCAGCATTTT
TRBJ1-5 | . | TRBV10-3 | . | CATRPGQPQHF | TGTGCCACCCGACCGGGGCAGCCCCAGCATTTT
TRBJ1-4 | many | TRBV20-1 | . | CSASGGGAQEKLFF | TGCAGTGCTAGTGGCGGGGGGGCTCAGGAAAAACTGTTTTTT
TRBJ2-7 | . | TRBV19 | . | CASSLLGRKQYF | TGTGCCAGTAGCCTTCTCGGCAGGAAGCAGTACTTC
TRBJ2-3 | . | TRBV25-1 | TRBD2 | CARAGSTDTQYF | TGTGCCAGAGCGGGAAGCACAGATACGCAGTATTTT
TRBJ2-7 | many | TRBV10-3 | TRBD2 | CAISTRAREGSGQYF | TGTGCCATCAGTACGAGGGCGCGGGAGGGCTCCGGTCAGTACTTC
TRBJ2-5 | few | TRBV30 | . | CAWSGLPPQETQYF | TGTGCCTGGAGTGGTCTACCGCCCCAAGAGACCCAGTACTTC
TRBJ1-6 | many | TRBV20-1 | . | CSALMGNSPLHF | TGCAGTGCGCTAATGGGTAATTCACCCCTCCACTTT
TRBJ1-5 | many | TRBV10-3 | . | CAISRAKGGDQPQHF | TGTGCCATCAGCAGGGCTAAGGGTGGGGATCAGCCCCAGCATTTT
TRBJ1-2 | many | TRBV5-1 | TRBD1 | CASSLGTGAGYGYTF | TGCGCCAGCAGCCTGGGTACAGGGGCCGGCTATGGCTACACCTTC
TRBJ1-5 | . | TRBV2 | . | CASSGPNSSNQPQHF | TGTGCCAGCAGTGGACCAAACAGTAGCAATCAGCCCCAGCATTTT
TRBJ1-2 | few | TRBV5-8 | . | CASSLDRRSNYGYTF | TGTGCCAGCAGCTTGGACAGAAGATCTAACTATGGCTACACCTTC
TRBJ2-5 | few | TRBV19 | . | CARSALGAQETRYF | TGTGCCAGGAGCGCTTTGGGGGCACAAGAGACCCGGTACTTC
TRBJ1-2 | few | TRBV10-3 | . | CASSEGETVAYGYTF | TGTGCCAGCAGTGAAGGCGAGACAGTCGCCTATGGCTACACCTTC
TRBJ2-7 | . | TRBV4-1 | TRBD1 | CASSQYPPTGKIREQYF | TGCGCCAGCAGCCAATATCCCCCGACAGGGAAGATACGGGAGCAGTACTTC
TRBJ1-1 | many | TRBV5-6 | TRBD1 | CASSLGQGFEAFF | TGTGCCAGCAGCTTGGGACAGGGGTTTGAAGCTTTCTTT
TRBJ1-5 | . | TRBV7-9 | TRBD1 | CASSQIGGAGTQPQHF | TGTGCCAGCAGCCAGATAGGGGGCGCGGGCACTCAGCCCCAGCATTTT
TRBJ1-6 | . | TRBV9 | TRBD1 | CASSPQGGSSPLHF | TGTGCCAGCAGCCCACAGGGGGGGAGTTCACCCCTCCACTTT
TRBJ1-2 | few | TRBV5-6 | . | CASRLGSGWGRDYGYTF | TGTGCCAGCAGGTTGGGCAGTGGTTGGGGTAGGGACTATGGCTACACCTTC
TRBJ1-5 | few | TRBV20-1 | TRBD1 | CSAKTGGGSGNQPQHF | TGCAGTGCTAAGACAGGGGGAGGTTCGGGCAATCAGCCCCAGCATTTT
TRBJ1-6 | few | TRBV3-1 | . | CASSQDQDGPNSPLHF | TGTGCCAGCAGCCAAGATCAAGACGGACCAAATTCACCCCTCCACTTT
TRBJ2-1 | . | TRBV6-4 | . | CASSDSSQQQFF | TGTGCCAGCAGTGACTCGTCGCAACAGCAGTTCTTC
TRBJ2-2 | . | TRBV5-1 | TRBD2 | CASSVVDSGGLFF | TGTGCCAGCAGCGTAGTGGATAGCGGGGGGCTGTTTTTT
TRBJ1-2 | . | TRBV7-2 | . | CASSLHSAGGYTF | TGTGCCAGCAGTTTACACTCAGCCGGTGGCTACACCTTC
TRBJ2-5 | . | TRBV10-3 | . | CAISESAGVATQYF | TGTGCCATCAGTGAGTCGGCAGGGGTTGCGACCCAGTACTTC
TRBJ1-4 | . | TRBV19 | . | CASSPRAPQRKLLF | TGTGCCAGTAGCCCTCGGGCCCCCCAGCGCAAACTGCTTTTT
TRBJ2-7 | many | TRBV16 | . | CASTHQGRLQRNEQYF | TGTGCCAGCACCCACCAAGGACGCCTTCAGAGGAACGAGCAGTACTTC
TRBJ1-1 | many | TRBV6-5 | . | CASRTELNTEAFF | TGTGCCAGCAGGACAGAGTTGAACACTGAAGCTTTCTTT
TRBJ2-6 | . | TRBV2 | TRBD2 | CASSRGGFYVLTF | TGTGCCAGCAGCCGGGGAGGGTTCTACGTCCTGACTTTC
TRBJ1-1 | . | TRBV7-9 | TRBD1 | CASSFLDRATEAFF | TGTGCCAGCAGCTTCCTAGACAGGGCCACTGAAGCTTTCTTT
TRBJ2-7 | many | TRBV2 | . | CASRQAAQFVQYF | TGTGCCAGCAGGCAGGCGGCGCAATTTGTGCAGTACTTC
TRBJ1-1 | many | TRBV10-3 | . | CASSYSTTEAFF | TGTGCCAGCAGTTACTCGACCACTGAAGCTTTCTTT
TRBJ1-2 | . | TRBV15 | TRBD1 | CATTGTGEYGYTF | TGTGCCACTACCGGGACAGGGGAGTATGGCTACACCTTC